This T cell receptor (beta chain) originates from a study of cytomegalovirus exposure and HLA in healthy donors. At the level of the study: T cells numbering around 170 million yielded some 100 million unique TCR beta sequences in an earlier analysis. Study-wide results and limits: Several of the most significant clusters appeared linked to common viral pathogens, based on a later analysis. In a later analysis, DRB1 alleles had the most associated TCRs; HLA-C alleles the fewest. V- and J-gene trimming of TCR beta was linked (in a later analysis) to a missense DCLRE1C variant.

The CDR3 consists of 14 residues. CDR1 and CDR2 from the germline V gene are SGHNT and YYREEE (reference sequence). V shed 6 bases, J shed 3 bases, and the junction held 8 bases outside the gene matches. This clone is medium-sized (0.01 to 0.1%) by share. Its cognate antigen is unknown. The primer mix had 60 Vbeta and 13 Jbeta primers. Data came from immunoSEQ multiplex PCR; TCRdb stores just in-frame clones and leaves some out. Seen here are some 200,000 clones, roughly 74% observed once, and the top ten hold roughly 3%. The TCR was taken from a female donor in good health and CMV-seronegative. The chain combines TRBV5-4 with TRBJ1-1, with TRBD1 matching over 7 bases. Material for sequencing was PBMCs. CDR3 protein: CASTREGAYTEAFF. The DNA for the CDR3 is TGTGCCAGCACCCGTGAGGGGGCTTACACTGAAGCTTTCTTT.